The clone carrying this T cell receptor (beta chain) was observed once. What it recognizes is unknown. The entry originates in a study of CD8+ T cells in alopecia areata. Sequencing templates came from extracted RNA that was reverse transcribed into cDNA. The repertoire was sequenced with immunoSEQ multiplex PCR; TCRdb's copy has only in-frame clones and lacks some. The data hold around 210,000 clones, with over 60% observed a single time. The CDR3 length is 13 residues. The V gene lost 4 bases and the J gene lost 6 bases, with 13 bases spanning the gap. Germline V lookup: CDR1 SGHDT, CDR2 YYEEEE. As for treatment: oral pan-JAK inhibitor, 5-10 mg twice daily. Alopecia areata patients gave lesional scalp punch biopsies and peripheral blood samples. Study-wide results and caveats: Compared with mice, patients displayed less clear TCR sharing, possibly for HLA-related reasons. Throughout tofacitinib, many expanded lesional clones continued to persist in scalp and blood. Across lesional scalp, and particularly alopecia totalis/universalis, clonality surpassed that of normal scalp.

The receptor comes from a human donor with alopecia areata. This sequence joins TRBV5-6 and TRBJ1-1; D is ambiguous. This material consisted of CD4+ T cells sorted from blood, taken at week 4, from a patient treated with tofacitinib. CDR3 bases: TGTGCCAGCAGCCCCGTCAGGACGGCTGAAGCTTTCTTT. This codes for CASSPVRTAEAFF.